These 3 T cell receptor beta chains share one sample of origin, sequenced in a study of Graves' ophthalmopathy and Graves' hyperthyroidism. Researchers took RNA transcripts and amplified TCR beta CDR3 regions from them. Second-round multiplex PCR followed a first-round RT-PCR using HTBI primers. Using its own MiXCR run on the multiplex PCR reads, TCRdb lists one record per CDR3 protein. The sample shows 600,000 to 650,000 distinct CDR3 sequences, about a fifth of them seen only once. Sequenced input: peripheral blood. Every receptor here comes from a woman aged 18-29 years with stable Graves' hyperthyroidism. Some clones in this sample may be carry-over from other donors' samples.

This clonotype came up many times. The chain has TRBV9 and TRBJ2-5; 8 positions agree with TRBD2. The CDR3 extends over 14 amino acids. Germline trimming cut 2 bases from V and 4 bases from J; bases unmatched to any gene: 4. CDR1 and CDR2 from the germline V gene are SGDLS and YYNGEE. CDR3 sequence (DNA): TGTGCCAGCAGCGTGGGCGGGGGGACAGAGACCCAGTACTTC. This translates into CASSVGGGTETQYF. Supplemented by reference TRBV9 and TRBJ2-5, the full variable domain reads DSGVTQTPKHLITATGQRVTLRCSPRSGDLSVYWYQQSLDQGLQFLIQYYNGEERAKGNILERFSAQQFPDLHSELNLSSLELGDSALYFCASSVGGGTETQYFGPGTRLLVL.

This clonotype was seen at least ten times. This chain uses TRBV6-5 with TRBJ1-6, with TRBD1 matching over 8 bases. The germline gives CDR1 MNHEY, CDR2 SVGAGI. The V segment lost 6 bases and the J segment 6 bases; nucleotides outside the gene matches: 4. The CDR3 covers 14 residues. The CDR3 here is CASRGQGPNSPLHF. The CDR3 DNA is TGTGCCAGCAGAGGACAGGGCCCTAATTCACCCCTCCACTTT.

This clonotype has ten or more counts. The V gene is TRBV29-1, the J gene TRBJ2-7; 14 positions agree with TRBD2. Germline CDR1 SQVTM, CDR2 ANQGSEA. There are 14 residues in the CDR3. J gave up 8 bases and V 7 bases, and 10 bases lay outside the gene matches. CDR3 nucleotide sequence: TGCAGCGCGAGAGGACTAGCGGGGGGTCTTAAGCAGTACTTC. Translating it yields CSARGLAGGLKQYF.